This entry lists 29 T cell receptor beta chains sequenced from one sample in a study of T cell repertoires in cytomegalovirus infection. TCRdb processed the reads anew with MiXCR; each CDR3 protein has one entry. Of fewer than 1,000,000 distinct CDR3 sequences listed, around 32% are singletons. No antigens are known for them. Specimen: cultured CD8+ T cells from PBMCs, collected from culture after CMV antigen stimulation. The receptors stem from a human donor in good health (CMV status not recorded). Some clones in this sample may be carry-over from other donors' samples.

V is TRBV4-1 and J is TRBJ2-2; perhaps TRBD1 as D (6 bases). Trimming removed 0 bases at V and 10 bases at J, with 18 bases between. This CDR3 has 16 amino acids. Germline-derived CDR1 and CDR2 are MGHRA and YSYEKL. The CDR3 coding sequence is TGCGCCAGCAGCCAAGATGGGGCAGGGGCGGCCGAGGAGCTGTTTTTT. Translated: CASSQDGAGAAEELFF.

This clonotype occurred a few times. The genes are TRBV7-6 and TRBJ2-3; TRBD1 matches at 9 bases. V lost 3 bases and J lost 1; bases outside the gene matches: 11. This CDR3 has 18 residues. Germline V CDR1 and CDR2: SGHVS, FNYEAQ. The CDR3 spells CASSFSGTGIRRTDTQYF. Written as DNA, the CDR3 is TGTGCCAGCAGCTTTTCCGGGACAGGGATTCGGCGCACAGATACGCAGTATTTT.

The rearrangement joins TRBV14 to TRBJ1-2, with D unclear. Trimming stripped 1 base from V and 3 bases from J, with 9 bases between. CDR1 and CDR2 (germline): SGHDN, FVKESK. This CDR3 comprises 14 residues. The CDR3, as DNA: TGTGCCAGCAGCCAAGGGAACAGCGACTATGGCTACACCTTC. Residues: CASSQGNSDYGYTF.

Ten or more counts support this clonotype. J is TRBJ1-1 and V is TRBV7-2; D not certain. Germline-derived CDR1 and CDR2 are SGHTA and FQGNSA. V was clipped by 5 bases and J by 1 base, with 17 bases between them. The CDR3 has 16 residues. This CDR3 is CASSAELGFSNTEAFF. In DNA form, the CDR3 reads TGTGCCAGCAGCGCCGAACTCGGCTTTTCGAACACTGAAGCTTTCTTT.

This clonotype appeared a few times. The chain combines TRBV6-5 with TRBJ2-4, with D possibly called TRBD1 or TRBD2 (5 bases each). Germline CDR1 MNHEY, CDR2 SVGAGI. The CDR3 is 15 residues long. The V gene lost 0 bases and the J gene lost 0 bases, with 6 bases spanning the gap. CDR3 residues: CASSYSGGAKNIQYF. The CDR3 nucleotides are TGTGCCAGCAGTTACTCTGGGGGAGCCAAAAACATTCAGTACTTC.

To note about this clonotype: Possible read error: a much larger clone is one base away. This rearrangement joins TRBV7-8 to TRBJ1-4; D not resolved. The V end lost 5 bases, the J end lost 2 bases, and 15 bases lay between the germline ends. This CDR3 is 16 amino acids long. Per germline, CDR1 SGHVS and CDR2 FQNEAQ. The CDR3: CASSQKLGSTNEKLFF. CDR3 DNA sequence: TGTGCCAGCAGCCAGAAGTTGGGGAGCACTAATGAAAAACTGTTTTTT.

This clonotype appeared many times. CDR3 nucleotides: TGCAGCGTCGGTAATTCCTGGGCGAGAACCTACAATGAGCAGTTCTTC. This codes for CSVGNSWARTYNEQFF. The chain recombines TRBV29-1 with TRBJ2-1; no firm D call. The CDR3 is made up of 16 amino acids. Germline V gene sequence: CDR1 SQVTM, CDR2 ANQGSEA. The V end was cut by 6 bases, the J end by 2 bases, with 20 bases between.

Regarding this clonotype: One end of the junction fails to match germline, which may point to a read error. The CDR3 region is CASSFGRYMNTEALF. CDR3 DNA sequence: TGTGCCAGCAGCTTCGGACGGTACATGAACACTGAAGCTCTCTTT. The chain links TRBV7-4 to TRBJ1-1; no reliable D call. The CDR3 has 15 amino acids. In germline, CDR1 is SGHVT, CDR2 SQSDAQ. Variable domain in full (rest from reference TRBV7-4 and TRBJ1-1): GAGVSQSPRYKVAKRGRDVALRCDSISGHVTLYWYRQTLGQGSEVLTYSQSDAQRDKSGRPSGRFSAERPERSVSTLKIQRTEQGDSAVYLCASSFGRYMNTEALFGQGTRLTVV.

V and J are TRBV28 and TRBJ2-1; D gene ambiguous. V was shortened by 7 bases and J by 15 bases, with 13 bases between the two germline ends. The germline gives CDR1 MDHEN, CDR2 SYDVKM. This CDR3 has 10 residues. The CDR3 sequence is CASIRDMPFF. The CDR3 DNA reads TGTGCCAGCATTAGGGATATGCCGTTCTTC.

This clonotype has a count of ten or more. Written as DNA, the CDR3 is TGTGCCAGCAGCTTAGTTGGGGGGGCCCAAGAGACCCAGTACTTC. Its protein product is CASSLVGGAQETQYF. The V call is TRBV7-6, the J call TRBJ2-5; possible D gene TRBD2, 7 bases. The CDR3 consists of 15 residues. Germline V gene data show CDR1 as SGHVS and CDR2 as FNYEAQ. V was shortened by 1 base and J by 1 base, with 10 bases between the two germline ends. Looking up the rest from reference TRBV7-6 and TRBJ2-5 gives the full variable domain: GAGVSQSPRYKVTKRGQDVALRCDPISGHVSLYWYRQALGQGPEFLTYFNYEAQQDKSGLPNDRFSAERPEGSISTLTIQRTEQRDSAMYRCASSLVGGAQETQYFGPGTRLLVL.

The chain employs TRBV10-3 and TRBJ1-6; 8 positions agree with TRBD1. V lost 3 bases to trimming and J lost 14 bases; unmatched junction nucleotides: 12. Germline-derived CDR1 and CDR2 are ENHRY and SYGVKD. The CDR3 is 15 residues long. The CDR3 loop reads CAISERTGPRLSLHF. CDR3 nucleotide sequence: TGTGCCATCAGTGAAAGGACAGGGCCCCGCTTGTCCCTCCACTTT.

J is TRBJ2-7 and V is TRBV15; 9 bases match TRBD1. The germline V gene has CDR1 LNHNV and CDR2 YYDKDF (reference sequence). The CDR3 loop spans 13 amino acids. The trim removed 6 bases at V and 5 bases at J, leaving 5 bases unmatched. The CDR3 bases are TGTGCCACCAGAAGGACAGGGGAGCACGAGCAGTACGTC. It is translated as CATRRTGEHEQYV.

This clonotype was seen a single time. The chain links TRBV5-1 to TRBJ2-7; D possibly corresponds to TRBD2 (7 bases). The length of the CDR3 is 15 residues. Trimming took 0 bases from V and 5 from J, leaving 15 bases between them. The germline V gene has CDR1 SGHRS and CDR2 YFSETQ. In DNA form, the CDR3 reads TGCGCCAGCAGCTTGGCAGTCACGGGGGGCGACGAGCAGTACTTC. Translation: CASSLAVTGGDEQYF. The complete variable domain, with remaining parts taken from reference TRBV5-1 and TRBJ2-7, reads KAGVTQTPRYLIKTRGQQVTLSCSPISGHRSVSWYQQTPGQGLQFLFEYFSETQRNKGNFPGRFSGRQFSNSRSEMNVSTLELGDSALYLCASSLAVTGGDEQYFGPGTRLTVT.

As concerns this clonotype: With a much larger clone just one base away, this may be a read error. Since the CDR3 does not end with the conserved phenylalanine or tryptophan, this likely comes from a read error. The V call is TRBV7-4, the J call TRBJ1-2; unclear D gene. Trimming shortened V by 3 bases and J by 4 bases, and 6 bases separated the two germline ends. This CDR3 comprises 12 residues. The germline V gene encodes CDR1 SGHVT and CDR2 SQSDAQ. CDR3 in DNA: TGTGCCAGCAGCTTTCTGGCCTATGGCTACACCTTG. Translated, it gives CASSFLAYGYTL.

This clonotype was seen many times. The chain carries TRBV7-2 and TRBJ2-1; D might be TRBD1 or TRBD2, each matching 6 bases. V was trimmed by 5 bases and J by 4 bases, leaving 24 bases between them. Germline V gene sequence: CDR1 SGHTA, CDR2 FQGNSA. The CDR3 spans 18 residues. In nucleotides, the CDR3 is TGTGCCAGCAGCCTAAGGGGGGCGGTGGGGCTTCCATACAATGAGCAGTTCTTC. Translating it yields CASSLRGAVGLPYNEQFF.

The V call is TRBV4-1, the J call TRBJ2-5, with D possibly TRBD2 on 5 matching bases. Trimming removed 3 bases from V and 4 bases from J, with 21 bases in between. Germline V CDR1 and CDR2: MGHRA, YSYEKL. This CDR3 has 17 residues. In DNA form, the CDR3 reads TGCGCCAGCAGCCAGTCGTCCGGACCGCTAGCCCTAGAGACCCAGTACTTC. It yields the protein CASSQSSGPLALETQYF.

J is TRBJ1-2 and V is TRBV6-1; D is uncertain. V lost 2 bases, J lost 8 bases, and 12 bases lay in between. This CDR3 region has 13 residues. Germline V gene data show CDR1 as MNHNS and CDR2 as SASEGT. CDR3 amino acids: CASSERPGPGYTF. CDR3 nucleotides: TGTGCCAGCAGTGAACGGCCAGGCCCCGGCTACACCTTC.

The V and J genes are TRBV20-1 and TRBJ1-4, with 7 bases lining up with TRBD1. Trimming at V came to 0 bases and at J to 7 bases, leaving 14 bases not matched to a gene. This CDR3 has 17 amino acids. The germline V gene has CDR1 DFQATT and CDR2 SNEGSKA (reference sequence). CDR3 nucleotides: TGCAGTGCTAGAGATATAGGAGGGGGCGTCTTGGGTGAAAAACTGTTTTTT. Translated, it gives CSARDIGGGVLGEKLFF.

In regard to this clonotype: A much larger clone lies one base from this, so it may be a read error. The chain has TRBV7-8 and TRBJ1-1; no reliable D call. The CDR3 has 14 amino acids. The germline V gene encodes CDR1 SGHVS and CDR2 FQNEAQ. The CDR3 reads CASNLAAGRGDAFF. The DNA of the CDR3 is TGTGCCAGCAACTTAGCCGCGGGTAGAGGCGACGCTTTCTTT.

This clonotype was observed at least ten times. The chain has TRBV19 and TRBJ1-1; D ambiguous. The germline V and J ends were trimmed by 5 bases and 7 bases, with 20 bases remaining between them. The CDR3 runs to 15 residues. Germline CDR1 is LNHDA and CDR2 is SQIVND (reference sequence). The CDR3 bases are TGTGCCAGTAGTGCGGGAAGTTCCGGGCGGGGTGAAGCTTTCTTT. Translated: CASSAGSSGRGEAFF.

This clonotype was detected only a few times. The chain has TRBV27 and TRBJ1-4, with D perhaps TRBD1 (6 bases). Per the germline V gene, CDR1 is MNHEY and CDR2 is SMNVEV (reference sequence). There are 19 residues in the CDR3. Trimming shortened V by 6 bases and J by 8 bases, and 31 bases separated the two germline ends. In nucleotides, the CDR3 is TGTGCCAGCAGGCTAACCCCCCCAGGGGCGCCCGGAAAACAGGAAAAACTGTTTTTT. It codes for CASRLTPPGAPGKQEKLFF.

This clonotype was seen a handful of times. The chain carries TRBV28 and TRBJ2-1; D remains unclear. CDR3 size: 14 residues. V lost 7 bases, J lost 0 bases, and 10 bases lay in between. The germline V gene encodes CDR1 MDHEN and CDR2 SYDVKM. CDR3: CASTSGFSYNEQFF. The CDR3 DNA sequence: TGTGCCAGCACCTCCGGTTTCTCCTACAATGAGCAGTTCTTC.

On this clonotype: The junction differs from germline at one of its ends, possibly a read error. The V call is TRBV7-4, the J call TRBJ2-5; perhaps TRBD2 as D (6 bases). Germline V gene lookup returns CDR1 SGHVT and CDR2 SQSDAQ. This CDR3 comprises 15 residues. The CDR3 region is CVSSTGTPSPETQYF. The CDR3 bases are TGTGTCAGCAGCACCGGGACTCCATCCCCAGAGACCCAGTACTTC.

The count of this clonotype is one. The chain employs TRBV29-1 and TRBJ1-1, with unresolved D. The germline CDR1 and CDR2 sequences are SQVTM and ANQGSEA. CDR3 length equals 12 residues. V lost 8 bases to trimming and J lost 4 bases, with 14 bases between them. The CDR3 DNA reads TGCAGCTCACACCTCCGGGGCACTGAAGCTTTCTTT. Translated: CSSHLRGTEAFF.

In this sample, this clonotype turned up a few times. The gene calls are TRBV6-5 and TRBJ2-2, with TRBD1 as a possible D gene (8 bases). The CDR3 totals 17 residues. The germline V gene encodes CDR1 MNHEY and CDR2 SVGAGI. Between the trimmed V and J ends, which lost 1 base and 5 bases, there was a span of 17 bases. This CDR3 reads CASSYYIGQGGTGELFF. The DNA of the CDR3 is TGTGCCAGCAGTTACTATATCGGACAGGGAGGGACCGGGGAGCTGTTTTTT.

This chain links TRBV10-3 with TRBJ1-2; the D is unclear. Trimming removed 5 bases at V and 0 bases at J, with 7 bases between. CDR3 length: 13 residues. The germline V gene has CDR1 ENHRY and CDR2 SYGVKD. CDR3 coding DNA: TGTGCCATCAGTTCAGGAACTAACTATGGCTACACCTTC. This translates into CAISSGTNYGYTF.

This clonotype was counted a few times. The V gene is TRBV6-2 or TRBV6-3, the J gene TRBJ1-5; D not certain. V lost 10 bases and J lost 5, with 12 bases in between. The germline V gene has CDR1 MNHEY and CDR2 SVGEGT. The CDR3 totals 12 residues. CDR3 protein: CATVGYDQPQHF. Here the CDR3 DNA reads TGTGCCACCGTGGGGTATGATCAGCCCCAGCATTTT.

The chain joins TRBV7-6 to TRBJ2-2; possible D gene TRBD1, 6 bases. This CDR3 is built from 17 residues. The V end was cut by 4 bases, the J end by 3 bases, with 18 bases between. Germline lookup yields CDR1 SGHVS and CDR2 FNYEAQ. CDR3 loop: CASSSTARGTYTGELFF. In DNA form, the CDR3 reads TGTGCCAGCAGCTCCACGGCAAGGGGGACGTACACCGGGGAGCTGTTTTTT.

This clonotype has more than one count but fewer than ten. This rearrangement joins TRBV19 to TRBJ1-2, with TRBD1 as a possible D gene (6 bases). The CDR3 has 15 residues. V was pared by 3 bases and J by 3 bases, with 14 bases between. Germline loops: CDR1 LNHDA, CDR2 SQIVND (reference sequence). Written as DNA, the CDR3 is TGTGCCAGTAGTATTTACAGGGCTCCGGACTATGGCTACACCTTC. It yields the protein CASSIYRAPDYGYTF.